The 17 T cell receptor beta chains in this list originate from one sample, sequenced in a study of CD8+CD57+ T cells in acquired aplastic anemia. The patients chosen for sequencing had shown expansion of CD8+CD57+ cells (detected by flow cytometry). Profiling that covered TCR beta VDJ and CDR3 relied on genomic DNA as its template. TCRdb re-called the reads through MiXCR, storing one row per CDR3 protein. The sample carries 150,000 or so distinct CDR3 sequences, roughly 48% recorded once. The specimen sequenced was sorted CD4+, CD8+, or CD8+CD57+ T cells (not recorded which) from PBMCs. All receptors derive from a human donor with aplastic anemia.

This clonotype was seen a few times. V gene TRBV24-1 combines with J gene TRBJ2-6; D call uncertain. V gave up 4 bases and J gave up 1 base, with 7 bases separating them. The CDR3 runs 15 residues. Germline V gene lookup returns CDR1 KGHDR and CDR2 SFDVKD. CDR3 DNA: TGTGCCACCAGTGAATCAGGATCTGGGGCCAACGTCCTGACTTTC. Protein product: CATSESGSGANVLTF.

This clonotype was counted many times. Here the CDR3 reads CATSRTGGRSYNEQFF. The CDR3, as DNA: TGTGCCACCAGCAGAACAGGGGGCCGATCCTACAATGAGCAGTTCTTC. This chain joins TRBV15 and TRBJ2-1; TRBD1 matches at 9 bases. This CDR3 region has 16 residues. Germline values: CDR1 LNHNV, CDR2 YYDKDF (reference sequence). V shed 2 bases, J shed 1 base, and the junction held 3 bases outside the gene matches.

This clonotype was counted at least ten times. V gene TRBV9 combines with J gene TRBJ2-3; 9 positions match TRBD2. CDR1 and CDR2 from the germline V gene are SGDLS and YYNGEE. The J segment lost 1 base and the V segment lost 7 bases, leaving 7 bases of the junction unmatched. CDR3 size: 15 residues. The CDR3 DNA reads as TGTGCCAGCGCCCGGGTAGCGGGGGGCACAGATACGCAGTATTTT. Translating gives CASARVAGGTDTQYF.

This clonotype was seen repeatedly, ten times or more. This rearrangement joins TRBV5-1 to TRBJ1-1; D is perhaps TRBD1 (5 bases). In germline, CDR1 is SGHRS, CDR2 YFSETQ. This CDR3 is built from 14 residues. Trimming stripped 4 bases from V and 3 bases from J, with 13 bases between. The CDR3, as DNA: TGCGCCAGCAGCCCAAAATGGGGGGACACTGAAGCTTTCTTT. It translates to CASSPKWGDTEAFF.

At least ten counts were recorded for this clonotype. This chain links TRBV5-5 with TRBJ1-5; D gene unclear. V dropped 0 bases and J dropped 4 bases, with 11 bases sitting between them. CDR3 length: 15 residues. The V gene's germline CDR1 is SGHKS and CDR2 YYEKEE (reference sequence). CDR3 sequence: CASSLAGAGNQPQHF. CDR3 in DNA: TGTGCCAGCAGCTTGGCAGGCGCGGGGAATCAGCCCCAGCATTTT.

The CDR3 protein is CAISSPGRSQETQYF. DNA for the CDR3: TGTGCCATCAGCTCCCCTGGCAGGTCCCAAGAGACCCAGTACTTC. This chain uses TRBV10-3 with TRBJ2-5, with D hard to call. The ends were cut back, 6 bases at V and 1 base at J, with 15 bases in the middle. From germline, CDR1 is ENHRY and CDR2 SYGVKD. The CDR3 is 15 residues long.

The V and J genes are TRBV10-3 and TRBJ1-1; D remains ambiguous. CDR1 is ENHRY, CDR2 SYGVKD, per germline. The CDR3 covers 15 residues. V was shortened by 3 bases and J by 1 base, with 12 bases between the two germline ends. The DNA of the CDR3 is TGTGCCATCAGTGATTATCAGGTCCAGAACACTGAAGCTTTCTTT. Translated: CAISDYQVQNTEAFF.

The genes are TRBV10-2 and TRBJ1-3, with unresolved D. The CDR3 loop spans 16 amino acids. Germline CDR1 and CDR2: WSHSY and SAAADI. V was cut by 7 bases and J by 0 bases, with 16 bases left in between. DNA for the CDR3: TGCGCCAGCACCCAGCCCCCGATGAGCTCTGGAAACACCATATATTTT. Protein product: CASTQPPMSSGNTIYF.

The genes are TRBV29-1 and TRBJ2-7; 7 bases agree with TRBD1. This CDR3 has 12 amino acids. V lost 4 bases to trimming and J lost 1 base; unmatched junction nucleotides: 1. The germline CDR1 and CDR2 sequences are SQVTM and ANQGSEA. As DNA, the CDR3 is TGCAGCGTTGCGACAGGGTCCTACGAGCAGTACTTC. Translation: CSVATGSYEQYF.

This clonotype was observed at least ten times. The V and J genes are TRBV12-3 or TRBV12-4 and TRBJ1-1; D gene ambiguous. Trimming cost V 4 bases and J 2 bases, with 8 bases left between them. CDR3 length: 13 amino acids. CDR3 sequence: CASSSQRNTEAFF. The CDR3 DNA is TGTGCCAGCAGTTCGCAACGCAACACTGAAGCTTTCTTT.

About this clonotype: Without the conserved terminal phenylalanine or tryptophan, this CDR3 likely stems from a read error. DNA of the CDR3: TGTGCCAGCAGCTTAGGAGGATCCCATCAGCCCCAGCATGTT. Amino acid sequence: CASSLGGSHQPQHV. The rearrangement uses TRBV13 and TRBJ1-5, with D unresolved. Germline values: CDR1 PRHDT, CDR2 FYEKMQ (reference sequence). V lost 0 bases to trimming and J lost 5 bases, with 8 bases between them. This CDR3 region has 14 residues.

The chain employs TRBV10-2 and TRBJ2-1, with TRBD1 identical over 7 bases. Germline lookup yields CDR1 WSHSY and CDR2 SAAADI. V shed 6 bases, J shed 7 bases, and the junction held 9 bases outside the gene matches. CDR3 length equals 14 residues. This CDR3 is CASSEGTVYNEQFF. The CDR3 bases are TGCGCCAGCAGCGAGGGGACAGTCTATAATGAGCAGTTCTTC.

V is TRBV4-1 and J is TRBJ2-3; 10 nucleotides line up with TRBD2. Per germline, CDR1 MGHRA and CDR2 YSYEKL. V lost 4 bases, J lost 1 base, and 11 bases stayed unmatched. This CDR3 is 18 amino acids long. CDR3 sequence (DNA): TGCGCCAGCAGCCCCGTCAGCGGGGGGGAAGCCGGCACAGATACGCAGTATTTT. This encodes CASSPVSGGEAGTDTQYF.

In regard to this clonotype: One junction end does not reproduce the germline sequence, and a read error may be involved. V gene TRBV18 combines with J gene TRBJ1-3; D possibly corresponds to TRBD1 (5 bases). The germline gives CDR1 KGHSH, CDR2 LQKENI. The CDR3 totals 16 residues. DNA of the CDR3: TGTGCCAGCTCACCACCGGGCAGGGCCTCTGGAAACACCATATGTTTT. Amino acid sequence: CASSPPGRASGNTICF. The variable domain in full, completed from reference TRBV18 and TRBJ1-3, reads NAGVMQNPRHLVRRRGQEARLRCSPMKGHSHVYWYRQLPEEGLKFMVYLQKENIIDESGMPKERFSAEFPKEGPSILRIQQVVRGDSAAYFCASSPPGRASGNTICFGEGSWLTVV.

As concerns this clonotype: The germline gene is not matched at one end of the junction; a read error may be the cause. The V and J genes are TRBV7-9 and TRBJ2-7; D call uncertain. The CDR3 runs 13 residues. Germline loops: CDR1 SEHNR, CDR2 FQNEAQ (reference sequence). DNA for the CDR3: TGTGCCAGCAGCTTATATAACAAGATCGAGCAGTATTTC. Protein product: CASSLYNKIEQYF.

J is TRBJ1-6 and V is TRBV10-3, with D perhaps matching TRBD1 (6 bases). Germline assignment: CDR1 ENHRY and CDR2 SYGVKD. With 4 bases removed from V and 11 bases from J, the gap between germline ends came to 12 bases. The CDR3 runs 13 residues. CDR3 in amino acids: CAISGGGQPPLHF. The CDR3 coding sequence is TGTGCCATCAGTGGCGGGGGGCAACCACCCCTCCACTTT.

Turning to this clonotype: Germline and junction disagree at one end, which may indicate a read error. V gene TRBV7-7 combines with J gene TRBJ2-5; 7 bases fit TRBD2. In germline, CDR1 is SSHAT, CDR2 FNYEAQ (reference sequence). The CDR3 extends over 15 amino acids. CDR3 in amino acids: CASSLRPSGDETQYF. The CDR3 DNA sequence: TGTGCTAGCAGCTTAAGACCGAGCGGGGACGAGACCCAGTACTTC.